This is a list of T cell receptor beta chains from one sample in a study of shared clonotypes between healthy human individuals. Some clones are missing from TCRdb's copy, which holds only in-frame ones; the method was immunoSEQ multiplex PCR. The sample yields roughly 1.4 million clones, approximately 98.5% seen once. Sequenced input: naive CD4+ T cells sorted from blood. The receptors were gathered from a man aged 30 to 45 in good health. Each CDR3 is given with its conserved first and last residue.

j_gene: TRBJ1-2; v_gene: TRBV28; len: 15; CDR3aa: CAINSDSRPPYGYTF
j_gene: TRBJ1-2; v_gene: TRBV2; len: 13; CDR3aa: CASSTTGMDGYTF
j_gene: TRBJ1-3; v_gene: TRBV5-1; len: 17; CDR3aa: CASSLSGLQELGNTIYF
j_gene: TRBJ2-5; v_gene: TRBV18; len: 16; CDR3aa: CASSLRTSGVQETQYF
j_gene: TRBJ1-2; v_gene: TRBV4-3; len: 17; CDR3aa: CASSQDLSQALSNGYTF
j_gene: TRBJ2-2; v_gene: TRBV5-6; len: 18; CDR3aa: CASSLLGLAGQNTGELFF
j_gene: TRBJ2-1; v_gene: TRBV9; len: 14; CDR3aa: CASSVESSYNEQFF
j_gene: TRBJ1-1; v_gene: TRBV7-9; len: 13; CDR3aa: CASSIARNTEAFF
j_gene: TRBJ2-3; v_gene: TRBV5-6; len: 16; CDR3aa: CASSVRQVGTRDTQYF
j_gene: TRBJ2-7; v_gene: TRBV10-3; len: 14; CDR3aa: CAITSTGTNYEQYF
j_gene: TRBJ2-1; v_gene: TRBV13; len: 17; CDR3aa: CASSPISGTRDYNEQFF
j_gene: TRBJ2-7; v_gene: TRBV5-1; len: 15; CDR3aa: CASSADPSGGYEQYF
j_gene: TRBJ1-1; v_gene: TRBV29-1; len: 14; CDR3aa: CSVEKDGSNTEAFF
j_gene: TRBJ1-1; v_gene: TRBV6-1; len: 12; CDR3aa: CASSEFWAEAFF
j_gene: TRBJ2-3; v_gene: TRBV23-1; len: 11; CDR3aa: CASSLQDTQYF
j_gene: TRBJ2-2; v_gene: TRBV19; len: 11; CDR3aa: CASWAVGELFF
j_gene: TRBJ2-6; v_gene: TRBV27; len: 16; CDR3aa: CASRPNANPGANVLTF
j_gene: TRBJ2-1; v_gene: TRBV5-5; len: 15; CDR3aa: CASSSTGGPYNEQFF
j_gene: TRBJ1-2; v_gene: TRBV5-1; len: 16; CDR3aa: CASSLRGTPGDYGYTF
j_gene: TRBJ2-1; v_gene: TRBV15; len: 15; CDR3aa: CATSTRTSGIYEQFF
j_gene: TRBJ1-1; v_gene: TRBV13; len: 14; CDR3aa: CASREVGSHFEAFF
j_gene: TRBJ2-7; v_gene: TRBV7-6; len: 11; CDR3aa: CASSLEYEQYF
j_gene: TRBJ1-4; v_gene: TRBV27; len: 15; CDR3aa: CASSLGTGTGKKLFF
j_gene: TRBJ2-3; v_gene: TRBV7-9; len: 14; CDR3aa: CASSSGQSVDTQYF
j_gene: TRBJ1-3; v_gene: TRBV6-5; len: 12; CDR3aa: CASRDIGNTIYF
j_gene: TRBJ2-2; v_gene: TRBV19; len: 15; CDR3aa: CASSSGRRNTGELFF
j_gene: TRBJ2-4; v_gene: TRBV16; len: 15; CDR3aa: CASSQGTRVKNIQYF
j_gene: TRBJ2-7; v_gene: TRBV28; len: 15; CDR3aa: CASSQIPGTGYEQYF
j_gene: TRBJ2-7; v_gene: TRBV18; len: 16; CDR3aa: CASSPLLGLAVYEQYF